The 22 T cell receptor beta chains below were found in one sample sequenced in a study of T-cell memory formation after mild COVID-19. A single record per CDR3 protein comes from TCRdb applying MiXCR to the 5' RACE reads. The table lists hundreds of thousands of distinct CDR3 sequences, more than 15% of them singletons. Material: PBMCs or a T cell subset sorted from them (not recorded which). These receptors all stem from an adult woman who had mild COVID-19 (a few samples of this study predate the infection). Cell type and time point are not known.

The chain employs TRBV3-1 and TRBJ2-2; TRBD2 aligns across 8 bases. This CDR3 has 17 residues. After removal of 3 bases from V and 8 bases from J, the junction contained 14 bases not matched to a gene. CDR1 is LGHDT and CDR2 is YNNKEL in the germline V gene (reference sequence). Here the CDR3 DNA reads TGTGCCAGCAGCCACATCTCGGGAGGGCAACCGGAAGGGGAGCTGTTTTTT. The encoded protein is CASSHISGGQPEGELFF.

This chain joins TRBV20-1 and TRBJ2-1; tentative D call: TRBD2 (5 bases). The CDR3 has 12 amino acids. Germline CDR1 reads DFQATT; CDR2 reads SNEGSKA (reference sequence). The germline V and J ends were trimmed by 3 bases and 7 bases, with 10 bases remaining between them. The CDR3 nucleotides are TGCAGTGCTAGCGGGGTCGGGAATGAGCAGTTCTTC. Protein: CSASGVGNEQFF.

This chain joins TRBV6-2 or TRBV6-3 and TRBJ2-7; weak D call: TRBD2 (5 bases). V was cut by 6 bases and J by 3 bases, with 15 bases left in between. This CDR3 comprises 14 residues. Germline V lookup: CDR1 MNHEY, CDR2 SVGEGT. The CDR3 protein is CASRELAPHYEQYF. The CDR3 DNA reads TGTGCCAGCAGAGAGTTAGCGCCCCACTACGAGCAGTACTTC.

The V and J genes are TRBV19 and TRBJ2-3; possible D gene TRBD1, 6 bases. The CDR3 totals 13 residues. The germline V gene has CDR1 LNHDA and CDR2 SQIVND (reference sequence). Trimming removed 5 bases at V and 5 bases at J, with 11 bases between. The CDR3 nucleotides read TGTGCCAGTAGTTCCCTACAGGGAGATACGCAGTATTTT. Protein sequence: CASSSLQGDTQYF.

The CDR3 DNA reads as TGTGCCAGCAAGGATTTAGCAGATACGCAGTATTTT. Residues: CASKDLADTQYF. V gene TRBV2 combines with J gene TRBJ2-3; D unclear. Looked up from germline, CDR1 is SNHLY and CDR2 is FYNNEI. This CDR3 is built from 12 residues. Deletions cut 7 bases from V and 4 bases from J, with 9 bases between.

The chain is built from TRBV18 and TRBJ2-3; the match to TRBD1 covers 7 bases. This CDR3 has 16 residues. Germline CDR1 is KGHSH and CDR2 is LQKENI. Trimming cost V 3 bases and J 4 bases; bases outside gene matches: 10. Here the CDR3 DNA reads TGTGCCAGCTCACCCCCGAGAGGGGGCGGCCCAGATACGCAGTATTTT. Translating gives CASSPPRGGGPDTQYF.

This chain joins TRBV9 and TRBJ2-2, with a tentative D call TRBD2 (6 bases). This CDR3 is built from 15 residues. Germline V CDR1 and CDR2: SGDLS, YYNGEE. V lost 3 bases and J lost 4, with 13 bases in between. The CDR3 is CASSGRDWVTGELFF. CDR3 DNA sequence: TGTGCCAGCAGCGGCCGGGACTGGGTCACCGGGGAGCTGTTTTTT.

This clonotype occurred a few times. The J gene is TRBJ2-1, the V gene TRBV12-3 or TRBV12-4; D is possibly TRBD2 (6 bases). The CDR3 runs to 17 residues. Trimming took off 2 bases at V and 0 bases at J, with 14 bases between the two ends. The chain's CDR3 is CASSLIGAGSSYNEQFF. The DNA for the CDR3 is TGTGCCAGCAGTTTAATTGGGGCGGGGAGCTCCTACAATGAGCAGTTCTTC.

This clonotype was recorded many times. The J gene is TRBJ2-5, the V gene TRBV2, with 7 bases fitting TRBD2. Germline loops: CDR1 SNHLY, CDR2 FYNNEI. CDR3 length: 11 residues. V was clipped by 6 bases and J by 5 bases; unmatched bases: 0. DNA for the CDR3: TGTGCCAGCAGCGGGGGGGAGACCCAGTACTTC. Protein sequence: CASSGGETQYF. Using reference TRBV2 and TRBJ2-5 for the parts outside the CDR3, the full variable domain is EPEVTQTPSHQVTQMGQEVILRCVPISNHLYFYWYRQILGQKVEFLVSFYNNEISEKSEIFDDQFSVERPDGSNFTLKIRSTKLEDSAMYFCASSGGETQYFGPGTRLLVL.

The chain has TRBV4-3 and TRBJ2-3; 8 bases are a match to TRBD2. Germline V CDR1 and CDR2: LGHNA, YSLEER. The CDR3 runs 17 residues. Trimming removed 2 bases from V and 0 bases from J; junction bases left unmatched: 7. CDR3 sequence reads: CASSQTTSGKSTDTQYF. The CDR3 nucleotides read TGCGCCAGCAGCCAAACTACTAGCGGAAAGAGCACAGATACGCAGTATTTT.

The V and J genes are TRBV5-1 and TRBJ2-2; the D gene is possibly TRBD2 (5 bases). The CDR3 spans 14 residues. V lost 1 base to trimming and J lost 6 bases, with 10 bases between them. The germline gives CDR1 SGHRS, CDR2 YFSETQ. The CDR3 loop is CASSLSRGAGELFF. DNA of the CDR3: TGCGCCAGCAGCTTGTCTCGGGGTGCCGGGGAGCTGTTTTTT.

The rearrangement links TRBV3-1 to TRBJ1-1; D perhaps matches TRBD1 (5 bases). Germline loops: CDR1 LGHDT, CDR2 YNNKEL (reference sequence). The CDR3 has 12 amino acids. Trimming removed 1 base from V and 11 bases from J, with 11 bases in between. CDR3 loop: CASSQGTRTAFF. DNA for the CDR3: TGTGCCAGCAGCCAAGGGACACGTACCGCTTTCTTT.

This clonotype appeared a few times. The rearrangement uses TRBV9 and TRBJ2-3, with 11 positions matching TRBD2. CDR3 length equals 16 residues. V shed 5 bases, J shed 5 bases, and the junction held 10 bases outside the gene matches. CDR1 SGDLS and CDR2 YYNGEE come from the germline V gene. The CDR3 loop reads CASRPSSGGAGDTQYF. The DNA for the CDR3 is TGTGCCAGCAGACCCAGTAGCGGGGGGGCGGGAGATACGCAGTATTTT.

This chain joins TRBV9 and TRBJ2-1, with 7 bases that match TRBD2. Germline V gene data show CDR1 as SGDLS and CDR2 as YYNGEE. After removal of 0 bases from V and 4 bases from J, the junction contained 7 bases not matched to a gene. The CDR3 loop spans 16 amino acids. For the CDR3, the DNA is TGTGCCAGCAGCGTAGAGGCTAGCGGAGTTTACAATGAGCAGTTCTTC. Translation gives CASSVEASGVYNEQFF.

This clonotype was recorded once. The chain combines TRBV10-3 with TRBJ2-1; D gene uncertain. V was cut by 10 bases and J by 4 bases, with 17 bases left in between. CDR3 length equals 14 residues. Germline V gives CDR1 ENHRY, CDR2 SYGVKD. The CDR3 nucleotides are TGTGCCACCGTCTATTCGTCCATTTACAATGAGCAGTTCTTC. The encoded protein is CATVYSSIYNEQFF.

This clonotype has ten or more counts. For the CDR3, the DNA is TGCGCCAGCTCACTCTCTAGAAGAGAGTACAATGAGCAGTTCTTC. Translated: CASSLSRREYNEQFF. The chain combines TRBV5-1 with TRBJ2-1; no clear D. The length of the CDR3 is 15 residues. V was clipped by 7 bases and J by 4 bases, with 18 bases between them. CDR1 and CDR2 (germline): SGHRS, YFSETQ.

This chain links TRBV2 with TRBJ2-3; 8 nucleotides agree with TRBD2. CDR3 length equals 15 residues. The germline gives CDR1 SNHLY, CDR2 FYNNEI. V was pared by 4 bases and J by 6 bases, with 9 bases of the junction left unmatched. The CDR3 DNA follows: TGTGCCAGCAGTGTAGGGACGGGGGGGCCCGATACGCAGTATTTT. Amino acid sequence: CASSVGTGGPDTQYF.

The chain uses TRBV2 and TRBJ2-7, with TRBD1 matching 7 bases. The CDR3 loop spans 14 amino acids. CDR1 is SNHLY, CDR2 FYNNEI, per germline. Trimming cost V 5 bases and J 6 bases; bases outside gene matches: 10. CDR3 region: CASSYDRDAGEQYF. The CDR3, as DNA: TGTGCCAGCAGTTATGACAGGGATGCTGGCGAGCAGTACTTC.

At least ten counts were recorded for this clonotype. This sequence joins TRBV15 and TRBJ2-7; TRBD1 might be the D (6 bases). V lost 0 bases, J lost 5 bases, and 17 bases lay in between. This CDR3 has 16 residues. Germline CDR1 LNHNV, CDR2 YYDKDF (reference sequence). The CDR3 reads CATSRDFQGPRDEQYF. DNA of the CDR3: TGTGCCACCAGCAGAGATTTTCAGGGGCCCCGGGACGAGCAGTACTTC. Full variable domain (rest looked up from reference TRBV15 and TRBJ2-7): DAMVIQNPRYQVTQFGKPVTLSCSQTLNHNVMYWYQQKSSQAPKLLFHYYDKDFNNEADTPDNFQSRRPNTSFCFLDIRSPGLGDTAMYLCATSRDFQGPRDEQYFGPGTRLTVT.

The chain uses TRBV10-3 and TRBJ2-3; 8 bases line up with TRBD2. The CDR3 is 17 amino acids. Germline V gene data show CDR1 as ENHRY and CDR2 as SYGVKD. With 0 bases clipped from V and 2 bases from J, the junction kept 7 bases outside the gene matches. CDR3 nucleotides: TGTGCCATCAGTGAGTCGGGACTAGAACAATTCACAGATACGCAGTATTTT. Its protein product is CAISESGLEQFTDTQYF.

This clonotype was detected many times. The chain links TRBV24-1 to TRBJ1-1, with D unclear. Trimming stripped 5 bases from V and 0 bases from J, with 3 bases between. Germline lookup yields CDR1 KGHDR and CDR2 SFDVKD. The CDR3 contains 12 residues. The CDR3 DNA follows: TGTGCCACCAGTGGGTTGAACACTGAAGCTTTCTTT. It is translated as CATSGLNTEAFF.

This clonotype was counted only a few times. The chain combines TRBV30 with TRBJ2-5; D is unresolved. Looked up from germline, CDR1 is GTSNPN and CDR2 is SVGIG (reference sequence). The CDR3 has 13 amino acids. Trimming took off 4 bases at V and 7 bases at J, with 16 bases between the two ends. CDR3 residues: CAWNRARSGTQYF. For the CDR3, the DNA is TGTGCCTGGAATAGGGCCCGATCGGGGACCCAGTACTTC.